This TCR beta chain was identified in a study of CD8+ T cells in alopecia areata. Collected material from alopecia areata patients comprised lesional scalp punch biopsies and peripheral blood. The authors sorted CD4+ and CD8+ T cells from PBMCs. Study-level points and caveats: Patients showed less clear TCR sequence sharing than mice, possibly partly because of HLA diversity. Lesional tissue from the scalp (especially in alopecia totalis/universalis) showed higher clonality than normal scalp.

Details on this clone: The antigen is unknown.

Sequencing templates came from extracted RNA that was reverse transcribed into cDNA. The assay was immunoSEQ multiplex PCR, and TCRdb's table has in-frame clones only and misses some. The table lists approximately 31,000 clones, over 65% of them singletons. This CDR3 has 15 amino acids. V was cut by 2 bases and J by 2 bases, with 12 bases left in between. Germline loops: CDR1 SEHNR, CDR2 FQNEAQ (reference sequence). This TCR came from a human donor with alopecia areata. The gene calls are TRBV7-9 and TRBJ2-5; possibly TRBD2 for D (6 bases). The sample was NKG2D-low CD8+ T cells sorted from blood. CDR3 DNA sequence: TGTGCCAGCAGCTTAAGACTAGGAGCACAAGAGACCCAGTACTTC. It yields the protein CASSLRLGAQETQYF.